The present entry profiles one T cell receptor beta chain with its context. What it binds is unknown. Its ends do not fully match the called genes, so a read error is possible. Together with a sample-barcoded 5' primer, a J-beta primer mix was included in a second PCR lasting about 7 to 11 cycles. With 12 random nucleotides, a template-switch adaptor tagged each individual cDNA molecule. Every sample gave at least 3 million paired-end reads containing CDR3. MiXCR, run by TCRdb on the 5' RACE reads, gives a single entry per CDR3 protein. The profile shows 500,000 to 600,000 distinct CDR3 sequences, 25% to 30% of them singletons. The sample comes from a study of blood T cells in healthy people across ages. The total RNA that was extracted per sample amounted to at least 5 micrograms. Overall study results and limits: Estimates of total diversity, which came from one million sequenced T cells, were considered to be underestimates.

Germline loops: CDR1 SGHRS, CDR2 YFSETQ. The CDR3 contains 15 residues. The clonotype comes from a woman in her 70s in good health. The chain is built from TRBV5-1 and TRBJ2-5; D may be TRBD1 (6 bases). Specimen: blood. The DNA for the CDR3 is TGCGCCAACAGCTTGAACAGGGCATCACAAGAGACCCAGTACTTC. Translating it yields CANSLNRASQETQYF. Full variable domain (outside the CDR3, taken from reference TRBV5-1 and TRBJ2-5): KAGVTQTPRYLIKTRGQQVTLSCSPISGHRSVSWYQQTPGQGLQFLFEYFSETQRNKGNFPGRFSGRQFSNSRSEMNVSTLELGDSALYLCANSLNRASQETQYFGPGTRLLVL.